This T cell receptor (beta chain) was observed in a study of technical replicates of blood from a handful of donors. This clone has just a few counts. The CDR3 is 15 residues long. The V gene's germline CDR1 is SGDLS and CDR2 YYNGEE. V was pared by 3 bases and J by 0 bases, with 12 bases between. Assay used: immunoSEQ multiplex PCR; TCRdb lists only in-frame clones, some missing. The sample records roughly 15,000 clones, around 82% being singletons. Sequenced input: PBMCs. This chain connects TRBV9 to TRBJ1-1, with D perhaps matching TRBD1 (5 bases). This clonotype was obtained from a human donor in good health. CDR3: CASSGTGELNTEAFF. DNA of the CDR3: TGTGCCAGCAGCGGCACAGGTGAGTTGAACACTGAAGCTTTCTTT.